The sequence of this TCR beta chain was determined in a study of blood T cell repertoires in COVID-19. Study-level information: COVID-19 samples from acute and convalescent phases originated in the United States, Italy and Spain. Sources were T cells, B-cell-depleted T cells, or PBMCs; the material itself was cDNA or gDNA.

In the study's own analysis: How many nucleated cells were present was estimated from reference gene primer amplification. Some clones are missing from TCRdb's copy, which holds only in-frame ones; the method was immunoSEQ multiplex PCR. The DNA gave D and trimming, while V, J and clone size come from that table. The sample records some 230,000 clones, more than 65% being singletons. A single count supports this clone. After removal of 11 bases from V and 6 bases from J, the junction contained 10 bases not matched to a gene. Germline values: CDR1 MNHEY, CDR2 SVGAGI. CDR3 length: 13 amino acids. The sample was peripheral blood. The sequence was obtained from an older woman with acute or convalescent COVID-19. V and J are TRBV6-5 and TRBJ1-2, with 9 bases fitting TRBD1. CDR3 region: CASSKDRGDGYTF. The CDR3 DNA follows: TGTGCCTCCTCTAAGGACAGGGGAGATGGCTACACCTTC.